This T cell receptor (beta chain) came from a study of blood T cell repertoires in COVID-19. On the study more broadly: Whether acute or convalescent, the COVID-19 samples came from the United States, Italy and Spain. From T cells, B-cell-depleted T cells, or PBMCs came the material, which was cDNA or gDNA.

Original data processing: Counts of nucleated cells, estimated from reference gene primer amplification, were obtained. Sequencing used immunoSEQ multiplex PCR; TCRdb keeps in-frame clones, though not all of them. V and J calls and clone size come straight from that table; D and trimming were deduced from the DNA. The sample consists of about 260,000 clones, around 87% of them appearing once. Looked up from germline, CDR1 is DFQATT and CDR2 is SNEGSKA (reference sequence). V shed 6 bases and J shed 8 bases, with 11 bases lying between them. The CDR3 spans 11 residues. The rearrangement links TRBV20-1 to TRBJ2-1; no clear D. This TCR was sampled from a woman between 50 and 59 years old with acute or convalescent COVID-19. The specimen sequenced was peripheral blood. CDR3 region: CSATPSYEQFF. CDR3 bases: TGCAGTGCCACCCCTAGTTATGAGCAGTTCTTC.